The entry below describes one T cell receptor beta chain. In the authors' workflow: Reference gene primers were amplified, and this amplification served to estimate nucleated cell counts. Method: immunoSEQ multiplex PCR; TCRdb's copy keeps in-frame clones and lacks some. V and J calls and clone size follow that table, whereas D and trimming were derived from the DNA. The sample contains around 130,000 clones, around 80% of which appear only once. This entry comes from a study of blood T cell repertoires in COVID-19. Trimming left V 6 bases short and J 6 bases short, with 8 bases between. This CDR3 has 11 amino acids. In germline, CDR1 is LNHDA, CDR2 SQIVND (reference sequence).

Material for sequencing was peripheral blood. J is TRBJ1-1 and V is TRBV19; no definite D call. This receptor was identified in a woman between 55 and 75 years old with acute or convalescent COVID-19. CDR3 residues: CASRTKAEAFF. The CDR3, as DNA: TGTGCCAGTAGAACTAAGGCTGAAGCTTTCTTT.